These 28 T cell receptor beta chains were sequenced from one sample in a study of cytomegalovirus exposure and HLA in healthy donors (dated by TCRdb to about 2017). The library was prepared using the immunoSEQ multiplex PCR assay. For the multiplex PCR, a mixture combining 60 forward primers for TCR Vbeta segments and 13 reverse primers for TCR Jbeta segments was used. Here the immuneACCESS table is served through TCRdb, limited to in-frame sequences with V and J called. Missing clones are a known gap in these copies; in checked studies unresolved V genes cover under half, and the rest lacks a known reason. For this sample there are some 130,000 clones; around 63% appear just once. More than 8% of the sample goes to the ten largest clones. What was sequenced was PBMCs. These receptors all come from a man aged 35-49 years in good health and CMV-seropositive.

The rearrangement links TRBV9 to TRBJ1-1; D unclear. CDR1 is SGDLS and CDR2 is YYNGEE in the germline V gene. This CDR3 has 13 residues. Trimming took off 0 bases at V and 4 bases at J, with 7 bases between the two ends. The CDR3 here is CASSVVAGTEAFF. CDR3 sequence (DNA): TGTGCCAGCAGCGTAGTGGCAGGCACTGAAGCTTTCTTT.

The rearrangement uses TRBV28 and TRBJ2-7, with 10 bases that match TRBD2. Unmatched junction bases numbered 4, after V lost 1 base and J lost 1 base. There are 16 residues in the CDR3. Per the germline V gene, CDR1 is MDHEN and CDR2 is SYDVKM. Here the CDR3 DNA reads TGTGCCAGCAGTTTATTTGCAGCGGGAGGGTCCTACGAGCAGTACTTC. Residues: CASSLFAAGGSYEQYF.

The chain joins TRBV11-2 to TRBJ1-2, with TRBD1 identical over 10 bases. The CDR3 covers 17 residues. Germline V lookup: CDR1 SGHAT, CDR2 FQNNGV. Unmatched junction bases numbered 13, after V lost 3 bases and J lost 6 bases. For the CDR3, the DNA is TGTGCCAGCAGCTTCTCGAGAGGGACAGGGGATTTCCATGGCTACACCTTC. It yields the protein CASSFSRGTGDFHGYTF.

The V and J genes are TRBV19 and TRBJ1-1; 10 nucleotides match TRBD1. The junction had 8 bases not matched to a gene; V was cut back by 6 bases and J by 4 bases. This CDR3 has 15 amino acids. The germline V gene encodes CDR1 LNHDA and CDR2 SQIVND (reference sequence). The CDR3 DNA is TGTGCCAGTAGGCGACAAGGGACAGGGGTCACTGAAGCTTTCTTT. As protein: CASRRQGTGVTEAFF.

V and J are TRBV6-1 and TRBJ1-3, with D uncertain. CDR1 and CDR2 from the germline V gene are MNHNS and SASEGT. The CDR3 extends over 14 amino acids. The CDR3 DNA reads as TGTGCGTCAGCAATGGGCCTCTCTGGAAACACCATATATTTT. Translated: CASAMGLSGNTIYF.

The chain uses TRBV23-1 and TRBJ2-7; TRBD1 aligns across 9 bases. TRBV23-1 is treated as an ORF (open reading frame) with a function not yet certain. Trimming took 6 bases from V and 3 from J; bases not matched to a gene: 6. The CDR3 is 14 amino acids. This chain's CDR3 is CASSNRDRDYEQYF. In DNA, the CDR3 is TGCGCCAGCAGCAACCGGGACAGGGACTACGAGCAGTACTTC.

The rearrangement uses TRBV27 and TRBJ2-7, with 9 bases identical to TRBD2. With V trimmed by 8 bases and J by 5 bases, 10 bases remained unmatched. Germline CDR1 MNHEY, CDR2 SMNVEV (reference sequence). CDR3 length: 14 amino acids. The CDR3 bases are TGTGCCAGCCAGACTAGCGGAAAACGGGACGAGCAGTACTTC. This gives the protein CASQTSGKRDEQYF.

This clone was counted only a few times. The CDR3 is CAWGKRDPPHEQYF. The CDR3 coding sequence is TGTGCCTGGGGGAAGCGGGACCCACCCCACGAGCAGTACTTC. This sequence joins TRBV30 and TRBJ2-5, with 7 bases fitting TRBD2. The DNA end lines up better with TRBJ2-7; the J call may be wrong. CDR3 length: 14 amino acids. Germline assignment: CDR1 GTSNPN and CDR2 SVGIG (reference sequence).

This clone was counted a few times. CDR3 sequence reads: CASSQGTYNEQFF. Written as DNA, the CDR3 is TGTGCCAGCAGTCAGGGAACCTACAATGAGCAGTTCTTC. This sequence joins TRBV27 and TRBJ2-1; TRBD1 might be the D (5 bases). Germline CDR1 and CDR2: MNHEY and SMNVEV (reference sequence). This CDR3 spans 13 amino acids. V was shortened by 5 bases and J by 2 bases, with 7 bases between the two germline ends.

The V call is TRBV10-3, the J call TRBJ2-3; 10 nucleotides align to TRBD2. After removal of 6 bases from V and 6 bases from J, the junction contained 6 bases not matched to a gene. The germline CDR1 and CDR2 sequences are ENHRY and SYGVKD. The CDR3 runs to 14 residues. The CDR3 sequence is CAIRLAGVVDTQYF. The CDR3 nucleotides read TGTGCCATCAGGCTAGCGGGAGTAGTGGATACGCAGTATTTT.

The gene calls are TRBV15 and TRBJ1-1; D ambiguous. The CDR3 extends over 15 amino acids. Germline CDR1 is LNHNV and CDR2 is YYDKDF (reference sequence). Trimming removed 1 base at V and 0 bases at J, with 9 bases between. The CDR3 is CATSRATTMNTEAFF. CDR3 nucleotide sequence: TGTGCCACCAGCAGAGCGACGACTATGAACACTGAAGCTTTCTTT. Drawing the rest from reference TRBV15 and TRBJ1-1, the complete variable domain is DAMVIQNPRYQVTQFGKPVTLSCSQTLNHNVMYWYQQKSSQAPKLLFHYYDKDFNNEADTPDNFQSRRPNTSFCFLDIRSPGLGDTAMYLCATSRATTMNTEAFFGQGTRLTVV.

V and J are TRBV27 and TRBJ2-1, with TRBD2 identical over 12 bases. The germline V gene has CDR1 MNHEY and CDR2 SMNVEV (reference sequence). V lost 8 bases and J lost 7; bases outside the gene matches: 6. The CDR3 covers 14 residues. CDR3 coding DNA: TGTGCCAGCCGGACTAGCGGGAACTCAAATGAGCAGTTCTTC. It is translated as CASRTSGNSNEQFF.

The J gene is TRBJ2-2, the V gene TRBV6-1; TRBD1 matches at 8 bases. The CDR3 has 13 residues. The germline CDR1 and CDR2 sequences are MNHNS and SASEGT. Here the CDR3 reads CGVDRAGTGELFF. CDR3 nucleotide sequence: TGTGGGGTGGACAGGGCGGGCACCGGGGAGCTGTTTTTT.

The chain recombines TRBV19 with TRBJ2-1; TRBD1 agrees at 8 bases. The CDR3 loop spans 16 amino acids. V was clipped by 6 bases and J by 10 bases; unmatched bases: 17. The V gene's germline CDR1 is LNHDA and CDR2 SQIVND (reference sequence). Here the CDR3 DNA reads TGTGCCAGTAGCGTAATTTCCCTCCGACAGGGGAGGGAGCAGTTCTTC. Its protein is CASSVISLRQGREQFF.

This clone was seen just once. The chain carries TRBV6-6 and TRBJ2-1; D gene unclear. The CDR3 sequence is 11 residues long. Looked up from germline, CDR1 is MNHNY and CDR2 is SVGAGI (reference sequence). The germline V and J ends were trimmed by 4 bases and 6 bases, with 4 bases remaining between them. CDR3: CASSSSNEQFF. CDR3 DNA: TGTGCCAGCAGTTCTTCCAATGAGCAGTTCTTC.

This clone was detected a few times. This rearrangement joins TRBV6-5 to TRBJ2-7, with D possibly being TRBD1 (6 bases). V was cut by 3 bases and J by 2 bases, with 11 bases left in between. This CDR3 has 14 residues. CDR1 and CDR2 from the germline V gene are MNHEY and SVGAGI. The CDR3 region has the DNA TGTGCCAGCAGTTATACAGGACAGACCTACGAGCAGTACTTC. It specifies CASSYTGQTYEQYF.

The chain employs TRBV6-1 and TRBJ2-7; TRBD1 aligns across 8 bases. Unmatched junction bases numbered 14, after V lost 7 bases and J lost 6 bases. Germline V gene lookup returns CDR1 MNHNS and CDR2 SASEGT. The CDR3 covers 15 residues. The CDR3 DNA reads TGTGCCAGCACTGTTTCCTCCGGGACAGGATCCGAGCAGTACTTC. Protein: CASTVSSGTGSEQYF.

This rearrangement joins TRBV11-3 to TRBJ1-1; TRBD1 might be the D (5 bases). Germline V gene sequence: CDR1 SGHNT, CDR2 YENEEA. This CDR3 contains 13 residues. The ends were cut back, 2 bases at V and 1 base at J, with 5 bases in the middle. The CDR3: CASSLQGNTEAFF. The CDR3 bases are TGTGCCAGCAGCTTACAGGGGAACACTGAAGCTTTCTTT.

In DNA form, the CDR3 reads TGTGCCAGCAGTGGGGGACTAGCGGGGGACAATGAGCAGTTCTTC. Translating it yields CASSGGLAGDNEQFF. The chain employs TRBV6-4 and TRBJ2-1, with 14 bases aligning to TRBD2. The CDR3 is 15 amino acids. Trimming removed 4 bases from V and 5 bases from J; junction bases left unmatched: 1. CDR1 MRHNA and CDR2 SNTAGT come from the germline V gene.

Only a few counts were recorded for this clone. The chain has TRBV30 and TRBJ2-5, with 7 bases matching TRBD2. V trimming: 4 bases; J trimming: 5 bases; junction bases outside the gene matches: 10. CDR3 size: 14 residues. Germline V gives CDR1 GTSNPN, CDR2 SVGIG (reference sequence). CDR3 sequence (DNA): TGTGCCTGGACCCCGAATCGGGGGGTGGAGACCCAGTACTTC. Protein sequence: CAWTPNRGVETQYF.

This chain joins TRBV19 and TRBJ1-2; no clear D. The CDR3 sequence is 13 residues long. Germline values: CDR1 LNHDA, CDR2 SQIVND (reference sequence). Between the trimmed V and J ends, which lost 7 bases and 2 bases, there was a span of 11 bases. The CDR3 DNA sequence: TGTGCCAGTACCCCGACGGGGAACTATGGCTACACCTTC. This gives the protein CASTPTGNYGYTF.

This chain joins TRBV6-4 and TRBJ1-6, with TRBD1 matching over 9 bases. The V gene end was trimmed by 6 bases and the J gene end by 10 bases; junction bases not matched to a gene: 13. The germline CDR1 and CDR2 sequences are MRHNA and SNTAGT. CDR3 length: 16 amino acids. The CDR3, as DNA: TGTGCCAGCAGCCTCCCGACAGGGGGAGTGGGGTCACCCCTCCACTTT. Protein sequence: CASSLPTGGVGSPLHF.

The chain couples TRBV12-5 to TRBJ2-5, with TRBD2 matching over 9 bases. The germline V gene encodes CDR1 LGHNT and CDR2 FRNRAP. V trimming: 7 bases; J trimming: 9 bases; junction bases outside the gene matches: 9. This CDR3 spans 13 amino acids. CDR3: CASAAGGPVAQYF. The DNA of the CDR3 is TGTGCTAGTGCAGCGGGGGGCCCGGTGGCCCAGTACTTC.

The J gene is TRBJ1-4, the V gene TRBV9; D is unclear. Germline V CDR1 and CDR2: SGDLS, YYNGEE. V was clipped by 0 bases and J by 7 bases, with 10 bases between them. The CDR3 sequence is 14 residues long. The CDR3 region is CASSVGFVSEKLFF. The CDR3 DNA reads TGTGCCAGCAGCGTAGGATTTGTTAGTGAAAAACTGTTTTTT.

The chain links TRBV4-1 to TRBJ2-1; D is uncertain. The CDR3 consists of 14 residues. V was cut by 3 bases and J by 8 bases, with 14 bases left in between. Germline V gene sequence: CDR1 MGHRA, CDR2 YSYEKL. The CDR3 sequence is CASSHSRPRDEQFF. CDR3 in DNA: TGCGCCAGCAGCCACTCGAGGCCGAGAGATGAGCAGTTCTTC.

This chain joins TRBV2 and TRBJ2-3; unclear D gene. This CDR3 is 14 amino acids long. V lost 1 base, J lost 6 bases, and 11 bases lay in between. The germline V gene encodes CDR1 SNHLY and CDR2 FYNNEI. The CDR3 DNA reads as TGTGCCAGCAGTGAAGACTACGTCTTGGATACGCAGTATTTT. This codes for CASSEDYVLDTQYF.

The V and J genes are TRBV10-2 and TRBJ1-1; maybe TRBD1 (5 bases). Trimming took off 8 bases at V and 1 base at J, with 14 bases between the two ends. CDR1 and CDR2 from the germline V gene are WSHSY and SAAADI. The CDR3 is 14 residues long. The CDR3 DNA is TGCGCCAGCGGCGGGGCATCTAGGAACACTGAAGCTTTCTTT. Protein product: CASGGASRNTEAFF.

This clone showed up just a few times. The chain's CDR3 is CASSYEGTQETQYF. CDR3 DNA sequence: TGTGCCAGCAGTTACGAGGGGACTCAGGAGACCCAGTACTTC. V is TRBV6-5 and J is TRBJ2-5; D is possibly TRBD2 (6 bases). This CDR3 contains 14 residues. V was shortened by 2 bases and J by 5 bases, with 12 bases between the two germline ends. Germline V gives CDR1 MNHEY, CDR2 SVGAGI.